The clone carrying this T cell receptor (beta chain) was observed once. CDR1 and CDR2 from the germline V gene are LNHDA and SQIVND (reference sequence). This CDR3 is 15 amino acids long. V lost 2 bases to trimming and J lost 4 bases, with 14 bases between them. This record comes from a study of blood T cell repertoires in COVID-19. Data came from immunoSEQ multiplex PCR; TCRdb stores just in-frame clones and leaves some out. In the table there are about 190,000 clones, 70% to 90% of which are singletons. Sequencing was carried out using peripheral blood. The chain employs TRBV19 and TRBJ1-2; perhaps TRBD1 as D (5 bases). The sequence derives from a woman in her 70s with active or convalescent COVID-19. CDR3: CASSIWGPDSYGYTF. DNA for the CDR3: TGTGCCAGTAGTATATGGGGTCCTGACAGCTATGGCTACACCTTC.